The present T cell receptor (beta chain) was sequenced within a study of CD8+ T cells in alopecia areata. Points from the study as a whole: Lesional scalp, notably in alopecia totalis/universalis, had clonality above that of normal scalp.

RNA extraction was followed by reverse transcription into cDNA, which acted as the sequencing template. TCRdb's copy holds only in-frame clones and misses some; the assay was immunoSEQ multiplex PCR. The sample consists of about 200,000 clones, 64% of them appearing once. Details on this clone: Its specificity is unknown.

Treatment of the sample: oral pan-JAK inhibitor, 5-10 mg twice daily. Those with alopecia areata gave lesional scalp punch biopsies and peripheral blood. Cell sorting on a FACSAria was used to separate CD4+ and CD8+ T cells from the PBMCs. The input for sequencing was CD4+ T cells sorted from blood, taken at week 4, from a patient treated with tofacitinib. This receptor was obtained from a human donor with alopecia areata.

DNA of the CDR3: TGTGCCATCAGTGAAGGCTCCTCTCCTGGAAACACCATATATTTT. This sequence encodes CAISEGSSPGNTIYF. The chain is built from TRBV10-3 and TRBJ1-3; D gene unclear. CDR3 length equals 15 residues. The V gene's germline CDR1 is ENHRY and CDR2 SYGVKD. The V gene lost 3 bases and the J gene lost 2 bases, with 11 bases spanning the gap.